One T cell receptor beta chain is described in this entry. The antigen is not known. The data derive from a study of OX40 agonist ivuxolimab in advanced cancers. Study conclusions and caveats: Clonal expansion in partial responders at 0.1-3.0 mg/kg ranked among the lowest. Low normalized clonal expansion also occurred in some nonresponding patients.

CDR1 is SGHTA, CDR2 FQGNSA, per germline. V shed 5 bases and J 4 bases; nucleotides not matched to a gene: 3. This CDR3 comprises 13 residues. Blood specimens came from baseline, cycle 4 day 1, and cycle 7 day 1. Sequenced by immunoSEQ multiplex PCR; TCRdb stores in-frame clones only, minus some. The sample holds approximately 100,000 clones, 70% to 90% seen once. The V and J genes are TRBV7-2 and TRBJ2-5, with 8 bases that match TRBD2. The sequencing here drew on CD4+ or CD8+ T cells sorted from blood, taken in a trial of the OX40 agonist ivuxolimab. The receptor was derived from an adult with an advanced solid tumor such as melanoma, head and neck, liver or kidney cancer. DNA for the CDR3: TGTGCCAGCAGCCCGGGGGGGCCAGAGACCCAGTACTTC. Residues: CASSPGGPETQYF.